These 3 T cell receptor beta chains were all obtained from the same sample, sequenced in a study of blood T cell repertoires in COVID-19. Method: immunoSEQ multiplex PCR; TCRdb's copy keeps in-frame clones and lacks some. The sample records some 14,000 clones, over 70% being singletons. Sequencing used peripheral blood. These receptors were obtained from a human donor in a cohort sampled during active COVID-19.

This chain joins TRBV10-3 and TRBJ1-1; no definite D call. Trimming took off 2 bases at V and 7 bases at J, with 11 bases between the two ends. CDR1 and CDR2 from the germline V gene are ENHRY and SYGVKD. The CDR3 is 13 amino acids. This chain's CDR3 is CAISEGEAGEAFF. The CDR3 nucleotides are TGTGCCATCAGTGAGGGGGAGGCAGGTGAAGCTTTCTTT.

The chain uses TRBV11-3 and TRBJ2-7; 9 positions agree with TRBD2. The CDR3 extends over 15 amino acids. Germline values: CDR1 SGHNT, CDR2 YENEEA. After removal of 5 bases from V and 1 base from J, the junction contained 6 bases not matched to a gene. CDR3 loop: CASSKGLAGSYEQYF. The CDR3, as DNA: TGTGCCAGCAGCAAGGGACTAGCAGGGTCCTACGAGCAGTACTTC.

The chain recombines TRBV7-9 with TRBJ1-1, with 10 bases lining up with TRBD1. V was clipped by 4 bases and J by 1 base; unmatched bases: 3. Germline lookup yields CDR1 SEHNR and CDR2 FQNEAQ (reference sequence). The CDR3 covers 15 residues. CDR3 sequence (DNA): TGTGCCAGCAGCTCCAGACAGGGGGCGAACACTGAAGCTTTCTTT. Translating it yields CASSSRQGANTEAFF. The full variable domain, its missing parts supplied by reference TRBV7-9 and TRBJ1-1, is DTGVSQNPRHKITKRGQNVTFRCDPISEHNRLYWYRQTLGQGPEFLTYFQNEAQLEKSRLLSDRFSAERPKGSFSTLEIQRTEQGDSAMYLCASSSRQGANTEAFFGQGTRLTVV.